The 6 T cell receptor beta chains presented below share a single source sample, sequenced in a study of blood T cell repertoires in COVID-19. The data were produced by immunoSEQ multiplex PCR, yet TCRdb's version contains in-frame clones alone and is incomplete. The profile shows 150,000 to 200,000 clones, over 80% of them singletons. The sequencing sample was made of peripheral blood. These receptors came from a woman between 45 and 60 years old with acute or convalescent COVID-19.

The rearrangement uses TRBV7-9 and TRBJ2-7, with 7 bases lining up with TRBD1. The CDR3 runs to 13 residues. The V segment lost 4 bases and the J segment 1 base; nucleotides outside the gene matches: 1. The germline V gene has CDR1 SEHNR and CDR2 FQNEAQ (reference sequence). The CDR3: CASSWGQSYEQYF. CDR3 nucleotides: TGTGCCAGCAGCTGGGGACAGTCCTACGAGCAGTACTTC.

V usage is TRBV9 and J usage is TRBJ2-7; D may be TRBD2 (6 bases). Trimming took 4 bases from V and 0 from J, leaving 20 bases between them. Germline V CDR1 and CDR2: SGDLS, YYNGEE. The CDR3 is made up of 17 amino acids. As DNA, the CDR3 is TGTGCCAGCAGCCCTCCCGGGACTCCCTATAGCTCCTACGAGCAGTACTTC. Translated, it gives CASSPPGTPYSSYEQYF.

Remarks on this clone: The junction shows a germline mismatch at one end, possibly a read error. This chain connects TRBV18 to TRBJ1-2, with D tentatively TRBD1 (5 bases). The germline V gene has CDR1 KGHSH and CDR2 LQKENI. The CDR3 spans 14 residues. CDR3 protein: CAGSLSTDNYGYTF. The CDR3 DNA sequence: TGTGCCGGCTCACTCTCGACAGATAACTATGGCTACACCTTC.

The chain couples TRBV7-2 to TRBJ2-7; 7 bases agree with TRBD2. The CDR3 has 12 residues. J lost 7 bases, V lost 6 bases, and 6 bases had no gene match. The germline V gene has CDR1 SGHTA and CDR2 FQGNSA. The CDR3 bases are TGTGCCAGCAGTTGGACTAGAGAAGAGCAGTACTTC. Protein product: CASSWTREEQYF.

The chain carries TRBV9 and TRBJ2-3; maybe TRBD1 (6 bases). Trimming shortened V by 5 bases and J by 0 bases, and 10 bases separated the two germline ends. Germline V CDR1 and CDR2: SGDLS, YYNGEE. This CDR3 spans 14 amino acids. The CDR3 reads CASSGQPSTDTQYF. The DNA for the CDR3 is TGTGCCAGCAGTGGACAGCCTAGCACAGATACGCAGTATTTT.

The V and J genes are TRBV27 and TRBJ1-2; the D gene is possibly TRBD1 (5 bases). The germline V and J ends were trimmed by 6 bases and 4 bases, with 12 bases remaining between them. The CDR3 consists of 13 residues. CDR1 is MNHEY, CDR2 SMNVEV, per germline (reference sequence). The DNA of the CDR3 is TGTGCCAGCAGACGACAGAGCTCCTATGGCTACACCTTC. Its translation is CASRRQSSYGYTF.